This is a list of T cell receptor beta chains from one sample in a study of blood T cell repertoires in COVID-19. Sequencing used immunoSEQ multiplex PCR; TCRdb keeps in-frame clones, though not all of them. This table holds some 240,000 clones, approximately 83% found once. Material for sequencing was peripheral blood. The receptors here all came from a woman aged 80 or over with acute or convalescent COVID-19. CDR3s include the opening cysteine and the closing phenylalanine or tryptophan. The D gene is left open where the match is weak. Rows give clone size only sometimes, using once, few, many, or a class for an expanded clone.

clone size: few
J gene: TRBJ1-5
D gene: TRBD1
V gene: TRBV3-1/TRBV3-2
CDR3 protein: CASSPHTWQGALEPQHF
CDR3 DNA: TGTGCCAGCAGCCCCCATACCTGGCAGGGGGCCTTGGAGCCCCAGCATTTT

clone size: -
J gene: TRBJ1-2
D gene: TRBD1
V gene: TRBV18
CDR3 protein: CASSPDRGQGYTF
CDR3 DNA: TGTGCCAGCTCGCCCGACAGGGGGCAAGGCTACACCTTC

clone size: many
J gene: TRBJ2-7
D gene: TRBD1
V gene: TRBV28
CDR3 protein: CASSSGTGRYEQYF
CDR3 DNA: TGTGCCAGCAGTTCAGGGACAGGGCGCTACGAGCAGTACTTC

clone size: -
J gene: TRBJ1-1
D gene: TRBD1
V gene: TRBV27
CDR3 protein: CASSKLYRGDTEAFF
CDR3 DNA: TGTGCCAGCAGTAAACTATACAGGGGAGACACTGAAGCTTTCTTT

clone size: -
J gene: TRBJ2-3
D gene: TRBD2
V gene: TRBV30
CDR3 protein: CAWSAASGGTDTQYF
CDR3 DNA: TGTGCCTGGAGCGCAGCTAGCGGGGGGACAGATACGCAGTATTTT

clone size: -
J gene: TRBJ1-1
D gene: -
V gene: TRBV28
CDR3 protein: CASGGNTEAFF
CDR3 DNA: TGTGCCAGCGGAGGGAACACTGAAGCTTTCTTT

clone size: few
J gene: TRBJ1-1
D gene: -
V gene: TRBV19
CDR3 protein: CARVLTGPWIFLNTEAFF
CDR3 DNA: TGTGCCAGAGTTCTGACAGGTCCTTGGATTTTTTTGAACACTGAAGCTTTCTTT

clone size: -
J gene: TRBJ1-2
D gene: -
V gene: TRBV5-4
CDR3 protein: CASSYGQPAYGYTF
CDR3 DNA: TGTGCCAGCAGCTACGGACAGCCGGCCTATGGCTACACCTTC

clone size: -
J gene: TRBJ1-4
D gene: TRBD1
V gene: TRBV5-5
CDR3 protein: CASSLSYEQGGYEKLFF
CDR3 DNA: TGTGCCAGCAGCTTGTCTTATGAACAGGGGGGTTATGAAAAACTGTTTTTT

clone size: -
J gene: TRBJ2-1
D gene: TRBD2
V gene: TRBV2
CDR3 protein: CASILAGPAKGQFF
CDR3 DNA: TGTGCCAGCATTCTAGCGGGCCCGGCCAAGGGGCAGTTCTTC

clone size: -
J gene: TRBJ2-3
D gene: TRBD2
V gene: TRBV15
CDR3 protein: CATSPRLAGATDTQYF
CDR3 DNA: TGTGCCACCAGCCCCCGACTAGCGGGAGCTACAGATACGCAGTATTTT

clone size: -
J gene: TRBJ2-2
D gene: TRBD1
V gene: TRBV11-2
CDR3 protein: CPRAGNRGSDGELFF
CDR3 DNA: TGTCCCCGCGCGGGCAACAGGGGGTCTGACGGGGAGCTGTTTTTT

clone size: once
J gene: TRBJ2-2
D gene: TRBD2
V gene: TRBV3-1/TRBV3-2
CDR3 protein: CASSQWASGGYLSGELFF
CDR3 DNA: TGTGCCAGCAGCCAATGGGCTAGCGGGGGCTACCTTTCCGGGGAGCTGTTTTTT

clone size: -
J gene: TRBJ1-1
D gene: TRBD1
V gene: TRBV29-1
CDR3 protein: CSAVTGGNTEAFF
CDR3 DNA: TGCAGCGCCGTGACAGGGGGAAATACTGAAGCTTTCTTT

clone size: -
J gene: TRBJ2-2
D gene: -
V gene: TRBV19
CDR3 protein: CASSPGQPTGELFF
CDR3 DNA: TGTGCCAGTAGTCCTGGACAGCCAACCGGGGAGCTGTTTTTT

clone size: -
J gene: TRBJ2-6
D gene: -
V gene: TRBV5-5
CDR3 protein: CASHKQGGGANVLTF
CDR3 DNA: TGTGCCAGCCATAAACAGGGCGGTGGGGCCAACGTCCTGACTTTC

clone size: -
J gene: TRBJ2-2
D gene: TRBD1
V gene: TRBV4-1
CDR3 protein: CASSQGTTGPRELFF
CDR3 DNA: TGCGCCAGCAGCCAGGGAACGACAGGGCCCCGGGAGCTGTTTTTT

clone size: -
J gene: TRBJ1-6
D gene: -
V gene: TRBV18
CDR3 protein: CASSPVVRTAPLHF
CDR3 DNA: TGTGCCAGCTCACCTGTGGTTCGAACGGCACCCCTCCACTTT

clone size: -
J gene: TRBJ2-3
D gene: -
V gene: TRBV19
CDR3 protein: CASSPHPDRSTDTQYF
CDR3 DNA: TGTGCCAGTAGTCCACACCCAGACAGGAGCACAGATACGCAGTATTTT

clone size: -
J gene: TRBJ1-3
D gene: -
V gene: TRBV4-1
CDR3 protein: CASSQGIGVGSGNTIYF
CDR3 DNA: TGCGCCAGCAGCCAAGGGATAGGGGTCGGCTCTGGAAACACCATATATTTT

clone size: -
J gene: TRBJ2-7
D gene: -
V gene: TRBV6-5
CDR3 protein: CASSRTGSSYEQYF
CDR3 DNA: TGTGCCAGCAGCCGGACGGGGAGCTCCTACGAGCAGTACTTC

clone size: -
J gene: TRBJ1-1
D gene: TRBD1
V gene: TRBV18
CDR3 protein: CASSPPGQEAFF
CDR3 DNA: TGTGCCAGCTCACCTCCGGGACAGGAAGCTTTCTTT

clone size: -
J gene: TRBJ2-1
D gene: TRBD2
V gene: TRBV28
CDR3 protein: CASSGAGGPSEQFF
CDR3 DNA: TGTGCCAGCAGTGGAGCGGGGGGGCCTTCCGAGCAGTTCTTC

clone size: -
J gene: TRBJ2-1
D gene: TRBD2
V gene: TRBV19
CDR3 protein: CASSMGTSGYNEQFF
CDR3 DNA: TGTGCCAGTAGTATGGGGACTAGCGGCTACAATGAGCAGTTCTTC

clone size: -
J gene: TRBJ1-2
D gene: -
V gene: TRBV9
CDR3 protein: CASSVERDKMGSRGYGYTF
CDR3 DNA: TGTGCCAGCAGCGTAGAGCGCGATAAGATGGGTTCCCGTGGCTATGGCTACACCTTC

clone size: -
J gene: TRBJ2-3
D gene: TRBD2
V gene: TRBV28
CDR3 protein: CASSSPPGGVSPDTQYF
CDR3 DNA: TGTGCCAGCAGTAGCCCACCCGGGGGGGTTAGCCCAGATACGCAGTATTTT

clone size: -
J gene: TRBJ2-7
D gene: TRBD1
V gene: TRBV28
CDR3 protein: CASSFLGTGIRLQYF
CDR3 DNA: TGTGCCAGCAGTTTTCTTGGGACAGGGATCCGGTTGCAGTACTTC

clone size: -
J gene: TRBJ1-3
D gene: TRBD1
V gene: TRBV18
CDR3 protein: CASSPLRQGGSGNTIYF
CDR3 DNA: TGTGCCAGCTCACCTCTCCGACAGGGGGGCTCTGGAAACACCATATATTTT

clone size: few
J gene: TRBJ1-5
D gene: -
V gene: TRBV6-5
CDR3 protein: CASKGRGADQPQHF
CDR3 DNA: TGTGCCAGCAAAGGGCGGGGGGCCGATCAGCCCCAGCATTTT

clone size: -
J gene: TRBJ2-3
D gene: -
V gene: TRBV7-8
CDR3 protein: CASKTQAGSDTQYF
CDR3 DNA: TGTGCCAGCAAGACCCAGGCGGGATCAGATACGCAGTATTTT

clone size: -
J gene: TRBJ1-2
D gene: TRBD1
V gene: TRBV7-9
CDR3 protein: CASSSLRDREKGYTF
CDR3 DNA: TGTGCCAGCAGCTCCCTCAGGGACAGGGAGAAGGGCTACACCTTC

clone size: -
J gene: TRBJ1-4
D gene: TRBD1
V gene: TRBV10-3
CDR3 protein: CAISDSPDRGWSTNEKLFF
CDR3 DNA: TGTGCCATCAGTGATTCACCGGACAGGGGATGGTCGACTAATGAAAAACTGTTTTTT

clone size: -
J gene: TRBJ1-3
D gene: TRBD1
V gene: TRBV7-2
CDR3 protein: CASSRIRGTGNTIYF
CDR3 DNA: TGTGCCAGCAGCAGAATCAGGGGGACCGGAAACACCATATATTTT

clone size: -
J gene: TRBJ1-1
D gene: TRBD1
V gene: TRBV2
CDR3 protein: CASREGTGVTEAFF
CDR3 DNA: TGTGCCAGCAGGGAGGGGACAGGGGTCACTGAAGCTTTCTTT

clone size: few
J gene: TRBJ2-2
D gene: TRBD1
V gene: TRBV5-1
CDR3 protein: CASSPEQGTTNTGELFF
CDR3 DNA: TGCGCCAGCAGCCCGGAACAGGGGACCACGAACACCGGGGAGCTGTTTTTT

clone size: -
J gene: TRBJ2-2
D gene: -
V gene: TRBV4-1
CDR3 protein: CASSHNRRGGGSNTGELFF
CDR3 DNA: TGCGCCAGCAGCCATAATAGAAGGGGTGGTGGCTCGAACACCGGGGAGCTGTTTTTT

clone size: -
J gene: TRBJ1-2
D gene: TRBD1
V gene: TRBV7-2
CDR3 protein: CASSLSGGAGGYTF
CDR3 DNA: TGTGCCAGCAGCCTCTCAGGGGGCGCGGGTGGCTACACCTTC